Listed here are 21 T cell receptor beta chains from one sample, sequenced in a study of blood T cell repertoires in COVID-19. Clones were sequenced by immunoSEQ multiplex PCR, and TCRdb holds only the in-frame ones, with some missing. The table includes about 370,000 clones, around 87% detected once. Sequencing was carried out using peripheral blood. Receptors originate from a woman in her thirties with COVID-19, enrolled during active disease.

CDR3 DNA: TGTGCCAGCAGCACTTCTAGCGGGAGGTCCTACGAGCAGTACTTC. This gives the protein CASSTSSGRSYEQYF. This chain joins TRBV7-3 and TRBJ2-7; TRBD2 matches 11 bases. CDR1 and CDR2 from the germline V gene are SGHTA and FQGTGA. V trimming: 5 bases; J trimming: 1 base; junction bases outside the gene matches: 4. The length of the CDR3 is 15 residues. Combining the CDR3 with reference TRBV7-3 and TRBJ2-7 gives the whole variable domain GAGVSQTPSNKVTEKGKYVELRCDPISGHTALYWYRQSLGQGPEFLIYFQGTGAADDSGLPNDRFFAVRPEGSVSTLKIQRTERGDSAVYLCASSTSSGRSYEQYFGPGTRLTVT.

This clone showed up just once. This rearrangement joins TRBV27 to TRBJ2-2; possible D gene TRBD2, 6 bases. CDR1 and CDR2 from the germline V gene are MNHEY and SMNVEV (reference sequence). The V and J ends lost 3 bases and 0 bases respectively, with 23 bases between them. The CDR3 totals 20 residues. CDR3 nucleotides: TGTGCCAGCAGTTTCGCTCTTGGTGCGGGACGTACCGCGAACACCGGGGAGCTGTTTTTT. This sequence encodes CASSFALGAGRTANTGELFF.

The rearrangement uses TRBV7-2 and TRBJ2-5, with a possible D match to TRBD1 (6 bases). Germline V gene data show CDR1 as SGHTA and CDR2 as FQGNSA. Trimming left V 3 bases short and J 3 bases short, with 8 bases between. The CDR3 totals 13 residues. The CDR3 nucleotides read TGTGCCAGCAGCTTCGACAGGAAAGAGACCCAGTACTTC. Encoded protein: CASSFDRKETQYF.

The V and J genes are TRBV6-2 or TRBV6-3 and TRBJ1-5; no clear D gene. There are 15 residues in the CDR3. Per the germline V gene, CDR1 is MNHEY and CDR2 is SVGEGT. The V end lost 2 bases, the J end lost 6 bases, and 14 bases lay between the germline ends. CDR3 region: CASSYRGRNGQPQHF. The DNA for the CDR3 is TGTGCCAGCAGTTACCGAGGTCGGAACGGTCAGCCCCAGCATTTT.

This chain connects TRBV7-9 to TRBJ2-7, with TRBD2 matching over 8 bases. Unmatched junction bases numbered 8, after V lost 1 base and J lost 12 bases. The V gene's germline CDR1 is SEHNR and CDR2 FQNEAQ (reference sequence). This CDR3 spans 13 amino acids. Here the CDR3 DNA reads TGTGCCAGCAGCTTAGGTATGAGCGGGAGTCTGTACTTC. It encodes CASSLGMSGSLYF.

The genes are TRBV6-5 and TRBJ1-1; the D gene is possibly TRBD1 (6 bases). Germline V gene lookup returns CDR1 MNHEY and CDR2 SVGAGI. The V end was cut by 2 bases, the J end by 1 base, with 11 bases between. This CDR3 region has 15 residues. DNA of the CDR3: TGTGCCAGCAGTTACCGAGGGGGGGAGAACACTGAAGCTTTCTTT. This sequence encodes CASSYRGGENTEAFF.

This chain joins TRBV28 and TRBJ1-2; D might be TRBD1 (5 bases). From germline, CDR1 is MDHEN and CDR2 SYDVKM. This CDR3 has 16 amino acids. V dropped 6 bases and J dropped 4 bases, with 21 bases sitting between them. Here the CDR3 DNA reads TGTGCCAGCAGGCACGTAGGGGCAGTGACAAGCTATGGCTACACCTTC. Protein product: CASRHVGAVTSYGYTF.

This clone showed up just once. This chain joins TRBV29-1 and TRBJ2-2, with 7 bases matching TRBD1. With V trimmed by 0 bases and J by 3 bases, 7 bases remained unmatched. The CDR3 extends over 16 amino acids. From germline, CDR1 is SQVTM and CDR2 ANQGSEA. In nucleotides, the CDR3 is TGCAGCGTTGAAGATAGACAGGGACGATACACCGGGGAGCTGTTTTTT. It encodes CSVEDRQGRYTGELFF.

V usage is TRBV18 and J usage is TRBJ2-7; 8 bases align to TRBD2. Germline CDR1 KGHSH, CDR2 LQKENI. V trimming: 0 bases; J trimming: 4 bases; junction bases outside the gene matches: 5. CDR3 length: 15 amino acids. CDR3 DNA sequence: TGTGCCAGCTCACCACCCTCGGGAGGGCCTTACGAGCAGTACTTC. Its translation is CASSPPSGGPYEQYF.

The chain links TRBV28 to TRBJ1-1, with D possibly matching TRBD1 (6 bases). This CDR3 spans 16 amino acids. CDR1 and CDR2 (germline): MDHEN, SYDVKM. Trimming took 8 bases from V and 4 from J, leaving 23 bases between them. As DNA, the CDR3 is TGTGCCAGCGAATCCCTGGGGGAGGGGGTGAGCACTGAAGCTTTCTTT. It encodes CASESLGEGVSTEAFF.

V and J are TRBV27 and TRBJ2-7, with 9 bases that match TRBD1. Germline values: CDR1 MNHEY, CDR2 SMNVEV (reference sequence). Trimming took 3 bases from V and 9 from J; bases not matched to a gene: 12. This CDR3 spans 15 amino acids. The DNA of the CDR3 is TGTGCCAGCAGTTTTAGACAGGGGGGCCCGCGAGGGCAGTACTTC. It translates to CASSFRQGGPRGQYF.

The J gene is TRBJ2-5, the V gene TRBV4-1; maybe TRBD1 (5 bases). This CDR3 region has 15 residues. Germline V gene data show CDR1 as MGHRA and CDR2 as YSYEKL. The V gene lost 0 bases and the J gene lost 5 bases, with 13 bases spanning the gap. The DNA of the CDR3 is TGCGCCAGCAGCCAAGATGTGGGGCTTCGGGAGACCCAGTACTTC. This codes for CASSQDVGLRETQYF.

The chain joins TRBV4-1 to TRBJ2-2; TRBD2 matches at 7 bases. Trimming cost V 1 base and J 7 bases; bases outside gene matches: 12. The CDR3 runs 17 residues. Germline assignment: CDR1 MGHRA and CDR2 YSYEKL. DNA of the CDR3: TGCGCCAGCAGCCAAGGTTTAGGCGGGGGTCGGGGCGGGGAGCTGTTTTTT. Translation: CASSQGLGGGRGGELFF.

V is TRBV6-2 or TRBV6-3 and J is TRBJ2-5; 13 bases line up with TRBD2. J was trimmed by 5 bases and V by 5 bases; bases with no gene match: 14. CDR1 is MNHEY, CDR2 SVGEGT, per germline. The CDR3 extends over 18 amino acids. CDR3 nucleotide sequence: TGTGCCAGCAGTACCCTGGGACTAGCGGGATCCGGGCGGGAGACCCAGTACTTC. Translation: CASSTLGLAGSGRETQYF.

The rearrangement joins TRBV3-1 (or the pseudogene TRBV3-2) to TRBJ2-3; unclear D gene. Per the germline V gene, CDR1 is LGHDT and CDR2 is YNNKEL (reference sequence). V lost 4 bases and J lost 3, with 11 bases in between. This CDR3 spans 14 amino acids. The CDR3 here is CASSPSIVTDTQYF. CDR3 nucleotide sequence: TGTGCCAGCAGCCCTTCTATAGTTACAGATACGCAGTATTTT.

The chain uses TRBV19 and TRBJ2-7; 9 positions agree with TRBD2. The CDR3 is 17 residues long. The germline CDR1 and CDR2 sequences are LNHDA and SQIVND (reference sequence). Unmatched junction bases numbered 15, after V lost 3 bases and J lost 6 bases. CDR3 DNA: TGTGCCAGTAGTATTTTCAGGTCGGGTAGCGGGAGTGGCGAGCAGTACTTC. Translated, it gives CASSIFRSGSGSGEQYF.

In regard to this clone: Different DNA sequences within this sample yield the same CDR3. The V gene is TRBV19, the J gene TRBJ1-5; 7 nucleotides agree with TRBD1. V was clipped by 1 base and J by 5 bases; unmatched bases: 5. CDR3 length: 15 amino acids. Germline V lookup: CDR1 LNHDA, CDR2 SQIVND (reference sequence). CDR3 in amino acids: CASSIARRGDQPQHF. CDR3 nucleotide sequence: TGTGCCAGTAGTATAGCTCGCAGGGGGGATCAGCCCCAGCATTTT. Combining the CDR3 with reference TRBV19 and TRBJ1-5 gives the whole variable domain DGGITQSPKYLFRKEGQNVTLSCEQNLNHDAMYWYRQDPGQGLRLIYYSQIVNDFQKGDIAEGYSVSREKKESFPLTVTSAQKNPTAFYLCASSIARRGDQPQHFGDGTRLSIL.

The V gene is TRBV4-2, the J gene TRBJ2-7, with 8 bases aligning to TRBD2. The CDR3 is 17 residues long. CDR1 is LGHNA, CDR2 YNFKEQ, per germline. V lost 0 bases and J lost 4; bases outside the gene matches: 11. DNA for the CDR3: TGTGCCAGCAGCCAAGATCCTGCCAGCGGGAGATCTTACGAGCAGTACTTC. It translates to CASSQDPASGRSYEQYF.

V gene TRBV4-1 combines with J gene TRBJ2-1; 8 positions agree with TRBD2. V dropped 2 bases and J dropped 2; count of bases not matched to a gene: 8. This CDR3 region has 17 residues. Per the germline V gene, CDR1 is MGHRA and CDR2 is YSYEKL. CDR3 nucleotide sequence: TGCGCCAGCAGCCAACCCACTAGCGGCGATGCCTACAATGAGCAGTTCTTC. The encoded protein is CASSQPTSGDAYNEQFF.

The chain is built from TRBV5-4 and TRBJ2-5; D is uncertain. Germline CDR1 SGHNT, CDR2 YYREEE (reference sequence). This CDR3 has 15 residues. V lost 2 bases and J lost 2, with 13 bases in between. The CDR3 bases are TGTGCCAGCAGCTTCGCGATCGGGTTACAAGAGACCCAGTACTTC. Residues: CASSFAIGLQETQYF.

The chain recombines TRBV28 with TRBJ2-3; 8 nucleotides line up with TRBD2. V trimming: 5 bases; J trimming: 2 bases; junction bases outside the gene matches: 12. CDR1 MDHEN and CDR2 SYDVKM come from the germline V gene. This CDR3 comprises 17 residues. The DNA of the CDR3 is TGTGCCAGCAGTCCCCCCCAGCGGGGGCCTTTCACAGATACGCAGTATTTT. This gives the protein CASSPPQRGPFTDTQYF.